The present entry profiles one T cell receptor beta chain with its context. This sample was included in a study of OX40 agonist ivuxolimab in advanced cancers. Clones were read by immunoSEQ multiplex PCR, and TCRdb kept only the in-frame ones, dropping some. The sample lists about 100,000 clones, approximately 80% occurring once. The CDR3 covers 14 residues. Germline CDR1 and CDR2: SGHDN and FVKESK. With 5 bases removed from V and 0 bases from J, the gap between germline ends came to 9 bases. This receptor was taken from an adult with an advanced solid tumor such as melanoma, head and neck, liver or kidney cancer. The sequenced sample was CD4+ or CD8+ T cells sorted from blood, obtained in a trial of the OX40 agonist ivuxolimab. The chain has TRBV14 and TRBJ2-3; possibly TRBD2 for D (6 bases). CDR3 DNA: TGTGCCAGCAGCGGGGACTCAAGCACAGATACGCAGTATTTT. This sequence encodes CASSGDSSTDTQYF.